This T cell receptor (beta chain) was captured in a study of blood T cells in healthy people across ages. Ranging in age from roughly 6 to 90, the donors were healthy Caucasian individuals from Russia. Of note for this clonotype: Its specificity is not known. A junction boundary mismatches the germline segment, possibly from a read error.

This CDR3 spans 17 amino acids. Germline V CDR1 and CDR2: LGHDT, YNNKEL (reference sequence). Study-wide results and limits: Measured against age, TCR beta diversity per million T cells decreased in a roughly linear manner. Donor CMV status was unknown, possibly confounding expanded clonotype changes.

Combining a sample-barcoded 5' primer with a J-beta primer mix, a second PCR ran for about 6 to 11 cycles. TCRdb re-called the 5' RACE reads with MiXCR, one entry per CDR3 protein. The data hold 630,000 or so distinct CDR3 sequences, with about 30% observed a single time. Sequences were obtained from blood. The receptor was isolated from a woman older than 75 in good health. The chain carries TRBV3-1 and TRBJ1-4, with D possibly being TRBD1 (6 bases). The CDR3 protein is CASGPSRQATTNEKLFF. CDR3 nucleotide sequence: TGTGCCAGCGGCCCTTCGAGACAGGCGACAACCAATGAAAAACTGTTTTTT.